The 25 T cell receptor beta chains listed next were all sequenced from one sample in a study of identical twins. From the 5' RACE reads, TCRdb called clonotypes with MiXCR, one entry per CDR3 protein. The repertoire holds around 690,000 distinct CDR3 sequences, around 20% seen once, with 4.3% in the top ten. These records were also assigned to another study, of T cells expressing NK-cell markers.

Sequenced material: PBMCs. These receptors came from a young woman in good health.

This clonotype has a single count. The chain carries TRBV10-2 and TRBJ1-2; D remains unclear. The germline V gene encodes CDR1 WSHSY and CDR2 SAAADI. Trimming left V 3 bases short and J 6 bases short, with 8 bases between. The CDR3 loop spans 12 amino acids. CDR3 in DNA: TGCGCCAGCAGTGATTTAAAGGATGGCTACACCTTC. Its protein product is CASSDLKDGYTF.

This chain links TRBV12-3 or TRBV12-4 with TRBJ2-3; D gene unclear. The CDR3 covers 14 residues. With 5 bases removed from V and 4 bases from J, the gap between germline ends came to 13 bases. The CDR3 DNA follows: TGTGCCAGCAGTCATACCTTAACGGCAGATACGCAGTATTTT. Translating it yields CASSHTLTADTQYF.

The chain uses TRBV7-6 and TRBJ2-1; D may be TRBD2 (6 bases). The germline CDR1 and CDR2 sequences are SGHVS and FNYEAQ. The CDR3 totals 17 residues. The V end lost 2 bases, the J end lost 0 bases, and 14 bases lay between the germline ends. This CDR3 reads CASSLSRGLSSYNEQFF. The CDR3 bases are TGTGCCAGCAGCTTATCCCGGGGACTGAGCTCCTACAATGAGCAGTTCTTC.

This clonotype was detected ten times or more. V usage is TRBV7-2 and J usage is TRBJ2-3; 10 positions match TRBD2. J lost 8 bases, V lost 8 bases, and 10 bases had no gene match. CDR1 is SGHTA, CDR2 FQGNSA, per germline. The CDR3 is made up of 14 amino acids. CDR3: CASQLAGPTGTQYF. Written as DNA, the CDR3 is TGTGCCAGCCAACTAGCGGGGCCTACGGGTACGCAGTATTTT.

The chain recombines TRBV20-1 with TRBJ2-3; D may correspond to TRBD1 or TRBD2 (5 bases each). The V gene's germline CDR1 is DFQATT and CDR2 SNEGSKA (reference sequence). Trimming removed 3 bases from V and 2 bases from J, with 18 bases in between. The CDR3 has 16 amino acids. The chain's CDR3 is CSARGLGPRATDTQYF. CDR3 nucleotides: TGCAGTGCTAGGGGCTTGGGACCTAGGGCCACAGATACGCAGTATTTT.

V is TRBV12-3 or TRBV12-4 and J is TRBJ2-2; D is possibly TRBD2 (5 bases). CDR3 length: 14 amino acids. Trimming left V 3 bases short and J 7 bases short, with 12 bases between. CDR3: CASSFLIAIGELFF. CDR3 sequence (DNA): TGTGCCAGCAGTTTTCTAATAGCGATCGGGGAGCTGTTTTTT.

The chain combines TRBV7-2 with TRBJ2-1; 8 nucleotides agree with TRBD2. The CDR3 covers 14 residues. The germline V gene encodes CDR1 SGHTA and CDR2 FQGNSA. Trimming took 7 bases from V and 9 from J; bases not matched to a gene: 11. The DNA for the CDR3 is TGTGCCAGCATTACAGCGGGAGTTAACGGTGAGCAGTTCTTC. Protein product: CASITAGVNGEQFF. Variable domain in full (rest from reference TRBV7-2 and TRBJ2-1): GAGVSQSPSNKVTEKGKDVELRCDPISGHTALYWYRQSLGQGLEFLIYFQGNSAPDKSGLPSDRFSAERTGGSVSTLTIQRTQQEDSAVYLCASITAGVNGEQFFGPGTRLTVL.

This clonotype was counted a few times. The genes are TRBV10-3 and TRBJ2-1; 7 nucleotides line up with TRBD2. Germline trimming cut 6 bases from V and 4 bases from J; bases unmatched to any gene: 6. Germline CDR1 is ENHRY and CDR2 is SYGVKD. The CDR3 extends over 14 amino acids. CDR3 bases: TGTGCCATCAGAAGCGGGGCCAGGTACAATGAGCAGTTCTTC. Encoded protein: CAIRSGARYNEQFF.

This clonotype has just a few counts. The rearrangement links TRBV5-1 to TRBJ2-5; the D is unclear. Germline CDR1 reads SGHRS; CDR2 reads YFSETQ. CDR3 length: 13 amino acids. V was clipped by 5 bases and J by 5 bases, with 13 bases between them. CDR3 amino acids: CASRIRSAETQYF. The DNA of the CDR3 is TGCGCCAGCAGAATAAGGTCGGCGGAGACCCAGTACTTC. Filled out from reference TRBV5-1 and TRBJ2-5, the complete variable domain reads KAGVTQTPRYLIKTRGQQVTLSCSPISGHRSVSWYQQTPGQGLQFLFEYFSETQRNKGNFPGRFSGRQFSNSRSEMNVSTLELGDSALYLCASRIRSAETQYFGPGTRLLVL.

This clonotype was observed a few times. The V gene is TRBV7-8, the J gene TRBJ1-2; 9 nucleotides match TRBD1. J gave up 7 bases and V 5 bases, and 2 bases lay outside the gene matches. The CDR3 covers 12 residues. CDR1 and CDR2 (germline): SGHVS, FQNEAQ. The CDR3 sequence: CASSMDRGGYTF. The CDR3 DNA reads as TGTGCCAGCAGCATGGACAGGGGTGGCTACACCTTC.

V usage is TRBV15 and J usage is TRBJ2-1, with 8 bases aligning to TRBD2. The CDR3 runs 16 residues. V lost 1 base and J lost 6; bases outside the gene matches: 8. Looked up from germline, CDR1 is LNHNV and CDR2 is YYDKDF (reference sequence). CDR3 residues: CATSRVEWTSLNEQFF. The CDR3 bases are TGTGCCACCAGCAGAGTTGAGTGGACTAGCCTCAATGAGCAGTTCTTC.

This clonotype appeared many times. This chain connects TRBV4-2 to TRBJ1-3; D is undetermined. V was pared by 0 bases and J by 4 bases, with 4 bases between. The CDR3 loop spans 13 amino acids. From germline, CDR1 is LGHNA and CDR2 YNFKEQ. The CDR3: CASSQDTGNTIYF. The CDR3 DNA reads TGTGCCAGCAGCCAAGATACCGGAAACACCATATATTTT.

The CDR3 region is CSALTSGKTNTQYF. The CDR3 region has the DNA TGCAGTGCACTGACTAGCGGGAAGACGAATACGCAGTATTTT. The chain couples TRBV20-1 to TRBJ2-3; 11 nucleotides align to TRBD2. V was pared by 6 bases and J by 7 bases, with 9 bases of the junction left unmatched. Germline V gene sequence: CDR1 DFQATT, CDR2 SNEGSKA (reference sequence). The CDR3 totals 14 residues.

V gene TRBV7-2 combines with J gene TRBJ2-1, with 11 bases identical to TRBD2. J gave up 6 bases and V 3 bases, and 4 bases lay outside the gene matches. Germline V gene data show CDR1 as SGHTA and CDR2 as FQGNSA. This CDR3 comprises 15 residues. The CDR3 reads CASSFTGTSGNEQFF. CDR3 DNA sequence: TGTGCCAGCAGCTTTACCGGGACTAGCGGCAATGAGCAGTTCTTC.

This clonotype was detected only a few times. The chain joins TRBV5-1 to TRBJ2-1; TRBD2 matches 10 bases. The CDR3 runs to 15 residues. CDR1 and CDR2 from the germline V gene are SGHRS and YFSETQ. V lost 3 bases and J lost 4; bases outside the gene matches: 4. CDR3 bases: TGCGCCAGCAGCTCGGGAGCGGGGGGGTACAATGAGCAGTTCTTC. It codes for CASSSGAGGYNEQFF. Full variable domain (rest looked up from reference TRBV5-1 and TRBJ2-1): KAGVTQTPRYLIKTRGQQVTLSCSPISGHRSVSWYQQTPGQGLQFLFEYFSETQRNKGNFPGRFSGRQFSNSRSEMNVSTLELGDSALYLCASSSGAGGYNEQFFGPGTRLTVL.

V and J are TRBV5-1 and TRBJ1-1; 9 bases align to TRBD1. Unmatched junction bases numbered 4, after V lost 7 bases and J lost 3 bases. The CDR3 is 13 amino acids. From germline, CDR1 is SGHRS and CDR2 YFSETQ. The DNA for the CDR3 is TGCGCCAGCCTGGGACAGGGAGACACTGAAGCTTTCTTT. This gives the protein CASLGQGDTEAFF.

This clonotype has only a few counts. The V call is TRBV5-1, the J call TRBJ2-7; 8 nucleotides line up with TRBD2. V shed 1 base, J shed 5 bases, and the junction held 14 bases outside the gene matches. Germline CDR1 SGHRS, CDR2 YFSETQ. This CDR3 has 17 residues. The CDR3 nucleotides are TGCGCCAGCAGCTTGTTTTTACCTTGGGCGGGAGGCGACGAGCAGTACTTC. Translation gives CASSLFLPWAGGDEQYF.

This clonotype came up a few times. The V call is TRBV9, the J call TRBJ2-5; no clear D. The CDR3 is made up of 15 amino acids. Germline V gene data show CDR1 as SGDLS and CDR2 as YYNGEE. With 0 bases removed from V and 2 bases from J, the gap between germline ends came to 11 bases. This CDR3 is CASSVGSSLQETQYF. The CDR3 DNA reads as TGTGCCAGCAGCGTAGGGTCCTCCCTTCAAGAGACCCAGTACTTC.

This clonotype has at least ten counts. This chain links TRBV20-1 with TRBJ2-3; D ambiguous. Germline-derived CDR1 and CDR2 are DFQATT and SNEGSKA (reference sequence). The CDR3 has 10 residues. V lost 6 bases to trimming and J lost 4 bases, with 5 bases between them. CDR3 protein: CSALADTQYF. The CDR3 nucleotides read TGCAGTGCCTTAGCAGATACGCAGTATTTT.

The CDR3 sequence is CASSPRGQTYNEQFF. CDR3 bases: TGCGCCAGCAGCCCCCGGGGACAGACCTACAATGAGCAGTTCTTC. The rearrangement joins TRBV4-3 to TRBJ2-1; 7 bases align to TRBD1. Germline V lookup: CDR1 LGHNA, CDR2 YSLEER. Trimming took 4 bases from V and 2 from J; bases not matched to a gene: 5. CDR3 size: 15 residues.

This clonotype has only a few counts. The J gene is TRBJ2-5, the V gene TRBV20-1; D gene ambiguous. In germline, CDR1 is DFQATT, CDR2 SNEGSKA (reference sequence). V was clipped by 3 bases and J by 0 bases, with 14 bases between them. The length of the CDR3 is 15 residues. CDR3 protein: CSASPQRLYQETQYF. As DNA, the CDR3 is TGCAGTGCTAGTCCCCAGCGACTGTACCAAGAGACCCAGTACTTC.

This clonotype was counted at least ten times. V gene TRBV29-1 combines with J gene TRBJ2-5, with D uncertain. This CDR3 has 11 residues. Trimming removed 3 bases from V and 5 bases from J, with 7 bases in between. CDR1 SQVTM and CDR2 ANQGSEA come from the germline V gene. CDR3 loop: CSVEAQETQYF. CDR3 in DNA: TGCAGCGTTGAGGCACAGGAGACCCAGTACTTC.

This clonotype was seen more than once but under ten times. This chain links TRBV4-2 with TRBJ2-7; D is uncertain. The CDR3 extends over 14 amino acids. The germline CDR1 and CDR2 sequences are LGHNA and YNFKEQ. V lost 0 bases and J 6 bases, leaving 12 bases between the germline ends. Here the CDR3 reads CASSQDRVGPEQYF. As DNA, the CDR3 is TGTGCCAGCAGCCAAGATCGTGTAGGGCCCGAGCAGTACTTC.

The chain joins TRBV20-1 to TRBJ2-4, with D perhaps TRBD2 (5 bases). Per germline, CDR1 DFQATT and CDR2 SNEGSKA (reference sequence). Trimming took off 6 bases at V and 4 bases at J, with 16 bases between the two ends. This CDR3 is built from 14 residues. The CDR3 here is CSALNPRGKNIQYF. The CDR3 nucleotides read TGCAGTGCACTCAATCCACGGGGTAAAAACATTCAGTACTTC.

This clonotype was found once. The V call is TRBV13, the J call TRBJ2-5; 14 bases are a match to TRBD2. The V gene end was trimmed by 3 bases and the J gene end by 10 bases; junction bases not matched to a gene: 1. CDR1 and CDR2 (germline): PRHDT, FYEKMQ (reference sequence). The CDR3 has 13 amino acids. The CDR3 bases are TGTGCCAGCAGCTTCGGGACTAGCGGGAGCCAGTACTTC. Translated: CASSFGTSGSQYF.